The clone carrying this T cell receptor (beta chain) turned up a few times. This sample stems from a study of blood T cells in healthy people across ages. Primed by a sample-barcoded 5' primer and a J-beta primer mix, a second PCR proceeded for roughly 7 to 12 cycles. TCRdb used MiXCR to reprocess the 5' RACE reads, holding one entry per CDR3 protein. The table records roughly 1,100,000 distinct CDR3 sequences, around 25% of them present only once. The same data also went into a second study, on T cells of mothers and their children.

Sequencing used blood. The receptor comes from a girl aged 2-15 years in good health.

For the CDR3, the DNA is TGTGCCAGCAGCCTAGCGGGAGCAGACAATGAGCAGTTCTTC. Protein sequence: CASSLAGADNEQFF. This chain joins TRBV13 and TRBJ2-1; 10 bases fit TRBD2. With 5 bases clipped from V and 5 bases from J, the junction kept 3 bases outside the gene matches. Germline V lookup: CDR1 PRHDT, CDR2 FYEKMQ (reference sequence). The CDR3 loop spans 14 amino acids. Supplemented by reference TRBV13 and TRBJ2-1, the full variable domain reads AAGVIQSPRHLIKEKRETATLKCYPIPRHDTVYWYQQGPGQDPQFLISFYEKMQSDKGSIPDRFSAQQFSDYHSELNMSSLELGDSALYFCASSLAGADNEQFFGPGTRLTVL.